This is a list of T cell receptor beta chains from one sample in a study of T-cell memory formation after mild COVID-19. TCRdb reprocessed the 5' RACE reads with MiXCR, giving one entry per CDR3 protein. Among 250,000 to 350,000 distinct CDR3 sequences, approximately 19% were seen once, and the ten largest hold about 21%. The sequencing sample was made of PBMCs or a T cell subset sorted from them (not recorded which). These TCRs come from a man aged 18 to 35 who had mild COVID-19 (a few samples of this study predate the infection). Cell type and time point are not known. Each CDR3 is given with its conserved first and last residue. The D gene is left open where the match is weak. For some rows the clone size is stated as once, few or many, or as a class when expanded; others skip it.

d_call,clone_size,v_call,j_call,cdr3_aa,cdr3_nt
.,few,TRBV7-2,TRBJ1-1,CASSLLGAYTEAFF,TGTGCCAGCAGCTTATTAGGAGCTTACACTGAAGCTTTCTTT
.,few,TRBV6-4,TRBJ1-1,CASSDVGGPAFF,TGTGCCAGCAGTGACGTCGGGGGGCCTGCTTTCTTT
.,few,TRBV20-1,TRBJ2-7,CSAGPGFGPSSYEQYF,TGCAGTGCTGGCCCGGGTTTTGGACCAAGCTCCTACGAGCAGTACTTC
.,.,TRBV18,TRBJ2-2,CASSYREDGELFF,TGTGCCAGCTCCTACAGGGAGGACGGGGAGCTGTTTTTT
.,.,TRBV7-3,TRBJ2-3,CASSLGFTRSSTDTQYF,TGTGCCAGCAGCTTAGGTTTTACAAGATCTAGCACAGATACGCAGTATTTT
.,.,TRBV12-3/TRBV12-4,TRBJ1-4,CASSLDSPATNEKLFF,TGTGCCAGCAGTTTAGACAGCCCTGCAACTAATGAAAAACTGTTTTTT
.,many,TRBV12-3/TRBV12-4,TRBJ2-1,CASSFRGLAVAGRNEQFF,TGTGCCAGCAGTTTCAGAGGGCTGGCGGTAGCTGGAAGAAATGAGCAGTTCTTC
.,.,TRBV28,TRBJ2-7,CASTLPGGSGYEQYF,TGTGCCAGCACCTTACCGGGGGGCAGCGGCTACGAGCAGTACTTC
.,many,TRBV5-1,TRBJ1-4,CASSSTGSEGEKLFF,TGCGCCAGCAGCTCGACGGGCTCCGAAGGGGAAAAACTGTTTTTT
.,few,TRBV7-2,TRBJ1-5,CASSTQWDQPQHF,TGTGCCAGCAGCACACAGTGGGATCAGCCCCAGCATTTT
TRBD1,many,TRBV10-1,TRBJ2-3,CASNPNRGADTQYF,TGCGCCAGCAATCCCAACAGGGGCGCAGATACGCAGTATTTT
.,.,TRBV3-1,TRBJ2-1,CASSQDKGTLGDEQFF,TGTGCCAGCAGCCAAGACAAAGGGACCCTTGGGGATGAGCAGTTCTTC
TRBD1,.,TRBV29-1,TRBJ1-1,CSVDRQGNTEAFF,TGCAGCGTTGACCGACAGGGGAACACTGAAGCTTTCTTT
.,few,TRBV7-2,TRBJ2-3,CASSFRLDGTDTQYF,TGTGCCAGCAGCTTCCGGCTAGACGGCACAGATACGCAGTATTTT
TRBD2,.,TRBV7-9,TRBJ2-1,CASSPPLAGGYNEQFF,TGTGCCAGCTCCCCCCCACTAGCGGGGGGGTACAATGAGCAGTTCTTC
.,few,TRBV7-2,TRBJ2-5,CASRVAGGETQYF,TGTGCCAGCAGGGTCGCAGGGGGGGAGACCCAGTACTTC
.,.,TRBV7-9,TRBJ2-1,CASSFINPGARNEQFF,TGTGCCAGCAGCTTTATAAACCCGGGGGCGAGGAATGAGCAGTTCTTC
.,.,TRBV6-2/TRBV6-3,TRBJ2-5,CASSSLSQETQYF,TGTGCCAGCAGTTCCCTGTCACAAGAGACCCAGTACTTC
.,.,TRBV7-2,TRBJ2-1,CASSLEVYNEQFF,TGTGCCAGCAGCTTAGAGGTCTACAATGAGCAGTTCTTC
TRBD2,many,TRBV6-4,TRBJ2-1,CASSPTSDNEQFF,TGTGCCAGCAGTCCGACTAGCGACAATGAGCAGTTCTTC
.,few,TRBV4-3,TRBJ1-4,CASSQDWGEANEKLFF,TGCGCCAGCAGCCAAGATTGGGGAGAGGCTAATGAAAAACTGTTTTTT
.,.,TRBV20-1,TRBJ2-2,CSARGLDTGELFF,TGCAGTGCTAGGGGGCTGGACACCGGGGAGCTGTTTTTT
.,.,TRBV6-6,TRBJ1-2,CASTPYDGSALGGGYTF,TGTGCTTCGACACCCTACGATGGGTCGGCGCTTGGCGGCGGCTACACCTTC
TRBD2,.,TRBV20-1,TRBJ2-1,CSARPLGLAGTNEQFF,TGCAGTGCTAGACCCCTGGGACTAGCGGGGACAAATGAGCAGTTCTTC
.,.,TRBV3-1,TRBJ1-4,CASAQNGKLFF,TGTGCCAGCGCACAAAATGGGAAACTGTTTTTT
.,.,TRBV5-1,TRBJ1-2,CASSLAEGAPSHYGYTF,TGCGCCAGCAGCTTGGCCGAAGGGGCACCGTCTCACTATGGCTACACCTTC
TRBD1,.,TRBV5-1,TRBJ2-1,CASRGTGNNEQFF,TGCGCCAGCAGGGGGACAGGGAACAATGAGCAGTTCTTC
TRBD2,.,TRBV5-4,TRBJ2-7,CASSRGLAVGVPYEQYF,TGTGCCAGCAGCCGGGGACTAGCGGTGGGGGTCCCCTACGAGCAGTACTTC
.,.,TRBV5-1,TRBJ2-5,CASSLYGIPETQYF,TGCGCCAGCAGCTTGTATGGTATCCCGGAGACCCAGTACTTC
.,few,TRBV20-1,TRBJ2-6,CSARRQGDPSGANVLTF,TGCAGTGCTAGAAGGCAAGGGGATCCCTCTGGGGCCAACGTCCTGACTTTC
.,few,TRBV19,TRBJ1-2,CASSIGFPDNYGYTF,TGTGCCAGTAGTATTGGCTTCCCCGACAACTATGGCTACACCTTC
TRBD2,few,TRBV9,TRBJ2-1,CASSATGGYNEQFF,TGTGCCAGCAGCGCTACGGGGGGATACAATGAGCAGTTCTTC
TRBD2,few,TRBV6-4,TRBJ2-1,CASSQGTSIWVDEQFF,TGTGCCAGCAGCCAGGGGACTAGTATTTGGGTCGATGAGCAGTTCTTC
.,.,TRBV15,TRBJ1-1,CATRRNTEAFF,TGTGCCACGAGGAGGAACACTGAAGCTTTCTTT
.,.,TRBV4-3,TRBJ1-1,CASSQAGLGTEAFF,TGCGCCAGCAGCCAAGCAGGGTTGGGCACTGAAGCTTTCTTT
TRBD2,.,TRBV5-1,TRBJ2-1,CASSLGLAGFYNEQFF,TGCGCCAGCAGCTTGGGTCTAGCGGGCTTCTACAATGAGCAGTTCTTC
.,.,TRBV18,TRBJ2-3,CASSPKEGFTDTQYF,TGTGCCAGCTCACCAAAGGAGGGGTTCACAGATACGCAGTATTTT
.,many,TRBV4-1,TRBJ1-5,CASSQEGAGSQHF,TGCGCCAGCAGCCAAGAAGGGGCAGGGAGCCAGCATTTT
.,.,TRBV20-1,TRBJ1-6,CSAISRDPISPLHF,TGCAGTGCTATTTCCCGGGATCCTATCTCACCCCTCCACTTT
TRBD1,.,TRBV15,TRBJ2-4,CATSRAMGTGGAKNIQYF,TGTGCCACCAGCAGAGCCATGGGGACAGGGGGGGCCAAAAACATTCAGTACTTC
.,.,TRBV6-1,TRBJ1-1,CASSETIAKEAFF,TGTGCCAGCAGTGAAACTATTGCCAAGGAAGCTTTCTTT
.,once,TRBV3-1,TRBJ1-1,CASSQEGRTEAFF,TGTGCCAGCAGCCAGGAAGGGAGAACTGAAGCTTTCTTT
.,many,TRBV18,TRBJ2-5,CASSPDRYQETQYF,TGTGCCAGCTCACCTGACAGATACCAAGAGACCCAGTACTTC
.,few,TRBV29-1,TRBJ1-1,CSVRSTEAFF,TGCAGCGTTCGGTCCACTGAAGCTTTCTTT
.,.,TRBV7-2,TRBJ1-2,CASVNREYNYGYTF,TGTGCCAGTGTGAACAGGGAGTATAACTATGGCTACACCTTC
.,.,TRBV27,TRBJ1-1,CASRERTEAFF,TGTGCCAGCCGGGAACGCACTGAAGCTTTCTTT
TRBD2,few,TRBV7-2,TRBJ2-1,CASSQTSGTYNEQFF,TGTGCCAGCAGCCAGACTAGCGGGACGTACAATGAGCAGTTCTTC
.,many,TRBV7-7,TRBJ2-5,CASSPVQETQYF,TGTGCCAGCAGCCCGGTCCAAGAGACCCAGTACTTC
TRBD2,few,TRBV27,TRBJ2-1,CASIGFSGGLYNEQFF,TGTGCCAGCATAGGTTTCAGCGGGGGTCTCTACAATGAGCAGTTCTTC
TRBD2,.,TRBV6-4,TRBJ2-1,CASSDSLAGDYNEQFF,TGTGCCAGCAGTGACTCACTAGCGGGGGATTACAATGAGCAGTTCTTC
.,few,TRBV20-1,TRBJ2-2,CSARGQPTGELFF,TGCAGTGCTAGAGGCCAGCCTACCGGGGAGCTGTTTTTT
TRBD1,few,TRBV4-1,TRBJ1-2,CASSRSTSGTANYGYTF,TGCGCCAGCAGCCGATCAACGTCCGGGACAGCTAACTATGGCTACACCTTC
TRBD2,.,TRBV12-3/TRBV12-4,TRBJ2-5,CASRHSGGIGETQYF,TGTGCCAGCAGGCATAGCGGGGGGATAGGGGAGACCCAGTACTTC
.,few,TRBV4-3,TRBJ1-1,CASSQAFRQDNTEAFF,TGCGCCAGCAGCCAAGCGTTTCGGCAGGATAACACTGAAGCTTTCTTT
TRBD1,.,TRBV5-1,TRBJ1-1,CASSLTTGVGTEAFF,TGCGCCAGCAGCTTGACCACAGGGGTTGGCACTGAAGCTTTCTTT